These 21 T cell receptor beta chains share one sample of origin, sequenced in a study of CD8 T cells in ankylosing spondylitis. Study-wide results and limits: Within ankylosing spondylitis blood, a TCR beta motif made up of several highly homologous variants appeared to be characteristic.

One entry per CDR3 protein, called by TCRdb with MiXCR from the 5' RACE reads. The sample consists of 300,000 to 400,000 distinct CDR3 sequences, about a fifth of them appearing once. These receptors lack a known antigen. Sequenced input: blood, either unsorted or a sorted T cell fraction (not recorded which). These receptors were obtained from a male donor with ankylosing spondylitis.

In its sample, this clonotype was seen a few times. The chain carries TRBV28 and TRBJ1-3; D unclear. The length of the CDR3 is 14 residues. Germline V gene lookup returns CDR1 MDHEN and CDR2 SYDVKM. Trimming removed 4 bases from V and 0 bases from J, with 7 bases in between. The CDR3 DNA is TGTGCCAGCAGTTCCTCGACCTCTGGAAACACCATATATTTT. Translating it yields CASSSSTSGNTIYF.

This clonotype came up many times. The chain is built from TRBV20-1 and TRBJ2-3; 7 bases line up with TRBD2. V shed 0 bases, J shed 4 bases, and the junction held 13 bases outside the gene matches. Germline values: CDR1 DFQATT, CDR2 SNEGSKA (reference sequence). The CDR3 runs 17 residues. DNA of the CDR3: TGCAGTGCTAGAGATCCCTGGCGGAGGGAGGGCGCAGATACGCAGTATTTT. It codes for CSARDPWRREGADTQYF.

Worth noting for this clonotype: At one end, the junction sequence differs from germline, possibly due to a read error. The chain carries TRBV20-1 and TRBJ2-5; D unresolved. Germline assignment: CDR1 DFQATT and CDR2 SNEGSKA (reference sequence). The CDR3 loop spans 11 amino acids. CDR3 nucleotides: TGCAGTGCTCCGGTCCAAGAGACCCAGAACTTC. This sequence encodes CSAPVQETQNF.

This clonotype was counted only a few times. CDR3 sequence (DNA): TGTGCCAGCAGCCCCGGGACAGGACGTACTCAGCCCCAGCATTTT. Amino acids: CASSPGTGRTQPQHF. This chain uses TRBV11-2 with TRBJ1-5; TRBD1 matches 8 bases. This CDR3 is 15 amino acids long. Germline trimming cut 5 bases from V and 6 bases from J; bases unmatched to any gene: 9. Germline values: CDR1 SGHAT, CDR2 FQNNGV.

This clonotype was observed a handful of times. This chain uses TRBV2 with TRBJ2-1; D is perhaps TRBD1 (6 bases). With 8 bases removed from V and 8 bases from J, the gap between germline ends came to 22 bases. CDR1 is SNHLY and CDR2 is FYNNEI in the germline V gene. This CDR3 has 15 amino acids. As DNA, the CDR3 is TGTGCCAGCGCCCCCCGCCGCGGCAGGGGCTATGAGCAGTTCTTC. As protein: CASAPRRGRGYEQFF.

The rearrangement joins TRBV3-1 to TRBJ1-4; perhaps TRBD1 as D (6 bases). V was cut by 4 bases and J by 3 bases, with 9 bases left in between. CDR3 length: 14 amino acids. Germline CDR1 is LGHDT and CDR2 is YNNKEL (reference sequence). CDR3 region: CASSPNRANEKLFF. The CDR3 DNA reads TGTGCCAGCAGCCCCAACAGGGCTAATGAAAAACTGTTTTTT.

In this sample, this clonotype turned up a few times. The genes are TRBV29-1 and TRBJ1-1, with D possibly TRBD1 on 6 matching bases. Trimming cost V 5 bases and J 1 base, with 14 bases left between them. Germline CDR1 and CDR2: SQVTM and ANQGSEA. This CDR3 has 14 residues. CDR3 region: CSVSNRERNTEAFF. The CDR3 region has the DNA TGCAGCGTTTCAAACAGGGAGAGGAACACTGAAGCTTTCTTT.

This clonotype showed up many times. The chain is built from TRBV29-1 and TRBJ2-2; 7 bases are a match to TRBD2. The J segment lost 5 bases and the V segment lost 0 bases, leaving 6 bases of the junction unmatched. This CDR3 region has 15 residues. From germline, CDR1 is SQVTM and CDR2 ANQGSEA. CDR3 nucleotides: TGCAGCGTTGAAGAGGTGGGAGGGCGTACCGGGGAGCTGTTTTTT. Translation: CSVEEVGGRTGELFF.

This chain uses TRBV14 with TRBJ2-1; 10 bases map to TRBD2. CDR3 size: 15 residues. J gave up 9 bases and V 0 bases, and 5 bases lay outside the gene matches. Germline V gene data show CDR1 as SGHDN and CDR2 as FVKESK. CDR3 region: CASSQELAGIGEQFF. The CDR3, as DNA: TGTGCCAGCAGCCAAGAACTAGCGGGAATCGGTGAGCAGTTCTTC. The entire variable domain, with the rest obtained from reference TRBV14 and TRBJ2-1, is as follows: EAGVTQFPSHSVIEKGQTVTLRCDPISGHDNLYWYRRVMGKEIKFLLHFVKESKQDESGMPNNRFLAERTGGTYSTLKVQPAELEDSGVYFCASSQELAGIGEQFFGPGTRLTVL.

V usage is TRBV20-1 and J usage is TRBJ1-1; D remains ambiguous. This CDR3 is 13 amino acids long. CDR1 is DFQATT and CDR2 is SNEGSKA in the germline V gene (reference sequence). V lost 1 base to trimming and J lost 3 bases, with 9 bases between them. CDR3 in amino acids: CSARVSRDTEAFF. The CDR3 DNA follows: TGCAGTGCTAGAGTCTCGAGGGACACTGAAGCTTTCTTT.

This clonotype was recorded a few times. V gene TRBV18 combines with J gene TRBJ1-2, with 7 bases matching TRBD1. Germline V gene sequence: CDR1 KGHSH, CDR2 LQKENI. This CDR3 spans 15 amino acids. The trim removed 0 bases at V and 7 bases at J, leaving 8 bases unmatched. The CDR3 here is CASSPPLTGEGGYTF. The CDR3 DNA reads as TGTGCCAGCTCACCACCGTTAACAGGGGAGGGTGGCTACACCTTC. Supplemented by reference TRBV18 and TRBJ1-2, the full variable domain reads NAGVMQNPRHLVRRRGQEARLRCSPMKGHSHVYWYRQLPEEGLKFMVYLQKENIIDESGMPKERFSAEFPKEGPSILRIQQVVRGDSAAYFCASSPPLTGEGGYTFGSGTRLTVV.

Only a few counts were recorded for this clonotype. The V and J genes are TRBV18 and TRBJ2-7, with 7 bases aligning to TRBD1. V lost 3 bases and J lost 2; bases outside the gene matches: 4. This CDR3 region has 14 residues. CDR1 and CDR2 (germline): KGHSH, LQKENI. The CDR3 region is CASSPRQGTYEQYF. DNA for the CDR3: TGTGCCAGCTCACCCCGACAGGGTACCTACGAGCAGTACTTC.

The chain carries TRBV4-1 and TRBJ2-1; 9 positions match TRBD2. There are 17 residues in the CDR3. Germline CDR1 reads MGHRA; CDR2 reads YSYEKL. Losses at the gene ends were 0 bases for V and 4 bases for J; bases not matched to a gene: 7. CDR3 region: CASSQEGSLAGYNEQFF. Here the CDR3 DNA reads TGCGCCAGCAGCCAAGAAGGCAGTCTAGCGGGGTACAATGAGCAGTTCTTC.

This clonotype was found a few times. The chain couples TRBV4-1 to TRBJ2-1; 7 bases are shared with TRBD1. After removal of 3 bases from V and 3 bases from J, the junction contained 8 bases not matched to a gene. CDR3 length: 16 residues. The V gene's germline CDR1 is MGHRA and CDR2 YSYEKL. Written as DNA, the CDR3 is TGCGCCAGCAGCCACCGACAGGGTCGTCTCTACAATGAGCAGTTCTTC. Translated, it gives CASSHRQGRLYNEQFF.

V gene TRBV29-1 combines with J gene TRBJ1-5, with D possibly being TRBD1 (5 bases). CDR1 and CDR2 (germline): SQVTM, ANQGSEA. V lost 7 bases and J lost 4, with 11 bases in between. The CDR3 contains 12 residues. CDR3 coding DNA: TGCAGCGCGGGGACTGCTAATCAGCCCCAGCATTTT. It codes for CSAGTANQPQHF.

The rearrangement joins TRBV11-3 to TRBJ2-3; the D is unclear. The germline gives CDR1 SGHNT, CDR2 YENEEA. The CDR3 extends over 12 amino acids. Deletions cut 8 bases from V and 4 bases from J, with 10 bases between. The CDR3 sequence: CASEMAADTQYF. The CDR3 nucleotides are TGTGCCAGCGAAATGGCCGCAGATACGCAGTATTTT.

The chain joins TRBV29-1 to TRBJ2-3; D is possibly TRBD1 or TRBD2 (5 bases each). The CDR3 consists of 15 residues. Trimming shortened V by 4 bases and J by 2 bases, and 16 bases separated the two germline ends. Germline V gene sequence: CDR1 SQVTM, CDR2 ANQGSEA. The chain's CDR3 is CSVGGITSNTDTQYF. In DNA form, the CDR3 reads TGCAGCGTTGGGGGGATAACATCCAACACAGATACGCAGTATTTT.

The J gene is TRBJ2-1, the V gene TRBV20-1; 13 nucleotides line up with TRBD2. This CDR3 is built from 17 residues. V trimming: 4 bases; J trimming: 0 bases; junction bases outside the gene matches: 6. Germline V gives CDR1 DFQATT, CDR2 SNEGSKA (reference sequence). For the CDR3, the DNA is TGCAGTGCTATGACTAGCGGGAGGCCCCCCTCCTACAATGAGCAGTTCTTC. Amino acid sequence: CSAMTSGRPPSYNEQFF.

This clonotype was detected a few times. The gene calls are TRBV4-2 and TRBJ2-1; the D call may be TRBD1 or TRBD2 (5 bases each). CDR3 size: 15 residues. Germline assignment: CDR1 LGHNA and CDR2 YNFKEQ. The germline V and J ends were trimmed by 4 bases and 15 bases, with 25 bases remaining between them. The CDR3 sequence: CASSPTISGTPFRFF. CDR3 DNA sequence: TGTGCCAGCAGCCCGACTATTTCCGGGACCCCATTCAGGTTCTTC.

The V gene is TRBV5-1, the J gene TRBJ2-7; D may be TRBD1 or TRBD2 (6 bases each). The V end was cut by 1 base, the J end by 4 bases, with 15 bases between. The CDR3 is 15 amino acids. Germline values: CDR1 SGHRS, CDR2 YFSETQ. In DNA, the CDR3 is TGCGCCAGCAGCTTGCTCTCAGGGGAGGATTACGAGCAGTACTTC. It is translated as CASSLLSGEDYEQYF.

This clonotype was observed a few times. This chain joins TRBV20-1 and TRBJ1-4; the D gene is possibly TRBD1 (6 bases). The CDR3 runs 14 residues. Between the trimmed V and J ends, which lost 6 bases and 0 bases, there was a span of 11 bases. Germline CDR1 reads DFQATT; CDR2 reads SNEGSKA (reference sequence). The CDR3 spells CSAIRTATNEKLFF. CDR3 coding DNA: TGCAGTGCGATCCGGACAGCAACTAATGAAAAACTGTTTTTT.